The rows below give T cell receptor beta chains drawn from one sample of a study of cytomegalovirus exposure and HLA in healthy donors. Data came from immunoSEQ multiplex PCR; TCRdb stores just in-frame clones and leaves some out. The sample yields about 150,000 clones, around 79% seen once. The sample comprised PBMCs. Receptors originate from a woman aged 25 to 45 in good health and CMV-seronegative. Each CDR3 is given without its conserved first and last residue. Size is omitted from some rows. Given values are once, few, many or a class for expanded clones.

>-|TRBV6-5|TRBJ2-3
ASSYSSSGGNEAQY
>-|TRBV12-5|TRBJ1-1
ASGLHLPNTEAF
>-|TRBV30|TRBJ1-1
AWSVLDEAF
>few|TRBV7-2|TRBJ1-6
ASAREASYNSPLH
>-|TRBV6-4|TRBJ1-2
ASSDSFGATVDGYT
>-|TRBV2|TRBJ1-3
ASSQGLTGNTIY
>-|TRBV30|TRBJ1-5
AWSVRGGKQPQH
>-|TRBV5-4|TRBJ1-1
ASSLAGEAF
>-|TRBV10-3|TRBJ1-2
AISLGTGANGYT
>-|TRBV11-2|TRBJ1-2
ASSSPWTGTQGYT
>-|TRBV5-4|TRBJ2-7
ASSSDSSSYEQY
>-|TRBV6-5|TRBJ1-2
ASTDPGTDFYGYT
>-|TRBV6-1|TRBJ2-1
ASSEFAGVYNEQF
>-|TRBV10-2|TRBJ2-5
ASTLTTGGQETQY
>once|TRBV9|TRBJ2-2
ASSGGLLLTGELF
>-|TRBV19|TRBJ2-7
ASSDGTDYEQY
>-|TRBV27|TRBJ1-2
ASSSTDRANYGYT
>-|TRBV18|TRBJ1-2
ASSPIGLGYT
>-|TRBV4-2|TRBJ2-1
ASSQEKTSGGANEQF
>-|TRBV19|TRBJ1-3
ATYAIGEPGNTIY
>-|TRBV27|TRBJ2-6
ASSLIQGRGSGANVLT
>few|TRBV11-2|TRBJ2-3
ASSFLPSGAGTDTQY
>-|TRBV5-1|TRBJ2-7
ASSLGGTGNYEQY
>-|TRBV7-9|TRBJ2-7
ASSAAGGQGAQY
>-|TRBV30|TRBJ1-2
AWTPRNRALGIAGYT
>-|TRBV29-1|TRBJ2-7
SVGVAGGSFEQY
>-|TRBV28|TRBJ1-5
ASSLTGNQPQH
>-|TRBV27|TRBJ1-2
ASSPTGRGYT
>-|TRBV9|TRBJ2-1
ASSLPLGYPFGF
>-|TRBV11-2|TRBJ1-2
ASSQRTGESVYGYT
>-|TRBV10-3|TRBJ1-4
AISDGDINEKLF
>once|TRBV9|TRBJ1-5
ASSVGTLNQPQH
>-|TRBV5-4|TRBJ2-5
ASSLDRVVRTQY
>-|TRBV4-3|TRBJ2-1
ASSQALGSSYNEQF
>-|TRBV5-8|TRBJ1-2
ASSPGTGVNNYGYT
>-|TRBV2|TRBJ2-7
ASSPVGTEPYEQY
>-|TRBV7-8|TRBJ1-2
ASSLVVTGGAQGYGYT
>-|TRBV2|TRBJ2-7
ASRPTGGSHEQY
>-|TRBV5-8|TRBJ1-5
ASSWIGQGATQPQH
>-|TRBV5-6|TRBJ2-7
ASSLTGHSYEQY
>-|TRBV6-6|TRBJ1-2
ASSGTGTAYGYT
>few|TRBV5-4|TRBJ1-5
ASSLTPGQGLGQPQH
>-|TRBV5-1|TRBJ2-5
ASSPLTGGETQY
>-|TRBV18|TRBJ1-3
ASSPRLSGNTIY
>-|TRBV19|TRBJ2-3
ASSLAPGHSTDTQY
>once|TRBV9|TRBJ1-2
ASSARGARETDGYT
>-|TRBV4-1|TRBJ1-4
ASSQVEQGAGKLF
>few|TRBV6-4|TRBJ2-2
ASSTDRGLAGELF
>-|TRBV5-4|TRBJ1-1
ASSHRGTTEVF
>-|TRBV9|TRBJ1-1
ASSPHRGRRTEAF
>-|TRBV6-6|TRBJ1-2
ASSTDRGYGYT
>-|TRBV2|TRBJ2-1
ASSETGNGNEQF
>-|TRBV5-1|TRBJ2-7
ASCSRAGLEQY
>-|TRBV2|TRBJ2-5
ASSGSTSGGSQETQY
>-|TRBV9|TRBJ2-2
ASSVRDSPTGELF
>once|TRBV18|TRBJ1-3
ASSRGEGPSSGNTIY
>-|TRBV7-8|TRBJ2-7
ASSLGPGTGPPYEQY
>-|TRBV27|TRBJ2-1
ASSLGQGRWNEQF
>-|TRBV2|TRBJ2-6
ASSRLDSGANVLT